This T cell receptor beta chain was profiled in a study of regulatory T cells in long-lasting Graves disease. V lost 7 bases, J lost 6 bases, and 15 bases lay in between. In germline, CDR1 is MNHNS, CDR2 SASEGT. The CDR3 length is 13 residues. Time point meaning: newly diagnosed GD, antithyroid drugs for less than 3 months. From PBMCs, RNA was extracted and then used to make the TCR library. EDTA tubes received around 9 milliliters of collected peripheral blood. Study-wide results and caveats: Lower TCR diversity was seen in persistent Graves' patients than in newly diagnosed ones. With persistent disease, TRBV28, TRBJ1-2 and TRBJ2-5 were the favored segments.

As regards this clonotype: What it binds is not known.

Assembly of TCR beta libraries relied on iRepertoire HTBI primers together with Arm-PCR of CDR3 regions. A single record per CDR3 protein comes from TCRdb applying MiXCR to the multiplex PCR reads. This table has 250,000 to 300,000 distinct CDR3 sequences, approximately 18% appearing once. The data also belong to a second study, concerning T cells in Graves' hyperthyroidism and ophthalmopathy. As that study records: Hyperthyroidism of Graves' type that showed no ophthalmopathy progression within 18 months was stable.

The clonotype was recovered from a woman between 25 and 40 years old with Graves disease. The rearrangement joins TRBV6-1 to TRBJ1-1; D remains ambiguous. The sample was peripheral blood mononuclear cells (PBMCs), taken at new diagnosis, from a patient treated with antithyroid drugs. Written as DNA, the CDR3 is TGTGCCAGCACTGACCCATCGGACGCTGAAGCTTTCTTT. Its translation is CASTDPSDAEAFF.